This T cell receptor (beta chain) was profiled in a study of response to subunit inactivated influenza vaccine. TCRdb re-derived calls from the RT-PCR reads in MiXCR, one entry per CDR3 protein. This table holds 150,000 to 200,000 distinct CDR3 sequences, around 12% found once. Many counts were recorded for this clonotype. The same data also went into a second study, on T cells expressing NK-cell markers. As reported in that work: In generating TCR beta cDNA, 5'RACE template switching with UMIs was used. There were seven HCMV-seropositive donors and one seronegative donor among the eight sequenced. Dominant NKG2C+ clonotypes were found to form 1.0-7.0% of CD8+ T cells in six donors. The same clonotypes also predominated in the CD3+CD56-NKG2C+ fraction of four donors.

This TCR was sampled from a middle-aged man who received an inactivated influenza vaccine. Sequencing was performed on CD8+ T cells sorted from PBMCs, taken 11 to 12 days after vaccination.

The CDR3 sequence: CASSLTLGSYEQYF. CDR3 sequence (DNA): TGTGCCAGCAGTCTCACCCTCGGCAGTTACGAGCAGTACTTC. This chain joins TRBV28 and TRBJ2-7; no definite D call. CDR1 and CDR2 from the germline V gene are MDHEN and SYDVKM. Trimming removed 5 bases at V and 4 bases at J, with 15 bases between. The CDR3 spans 14 residues.